This TCR beta chain was sequenced during a study of blood T cells in healthy people across ages. Germline loops: CDR1 LGHNT, CDR2 FRNRAP. V lost 1 base, J lost 6 bases, and 6 bases lay in between. CDR3 size: 13 residues. It was with a sample-barcoded 5' primer and a J-beta primer mix that a second PCR of roughly 6 to 12 cycles was run. In TCRdb, the 5' RACE reads were re-called with MiXCR into one record per CDR3 protein. The table shows over a million distinct CDR3 sequences, with 25% occurring only once. Another study also made use of these data, one on T cells of mothers and their children.

The sample consisted of blood. This clonotype originated in a girl aged 2-10 years in good health. The V and J genes are TRBV12-5 and TRBJ2-2, with D hard to call. The CDR3 DNA reads as TGTGCTAGTGGTTTGGACCTGGCCGGGGAGCTGTTTTTT. It translates to CASGLDLAGELFF. Full variable domain (remainder filled in from reference TRBV12-5 and TRBJ2-2): DARVTQTPRHKVTEMGQEVTMRCQPILGHNTVFWYRQTMMQGLELLAYFRNRAPLDDSGMPKDRFSAEMPDATLATLKIQPSEPRDSAVYFCASGLDLAGELFFGEGSRLTVL.